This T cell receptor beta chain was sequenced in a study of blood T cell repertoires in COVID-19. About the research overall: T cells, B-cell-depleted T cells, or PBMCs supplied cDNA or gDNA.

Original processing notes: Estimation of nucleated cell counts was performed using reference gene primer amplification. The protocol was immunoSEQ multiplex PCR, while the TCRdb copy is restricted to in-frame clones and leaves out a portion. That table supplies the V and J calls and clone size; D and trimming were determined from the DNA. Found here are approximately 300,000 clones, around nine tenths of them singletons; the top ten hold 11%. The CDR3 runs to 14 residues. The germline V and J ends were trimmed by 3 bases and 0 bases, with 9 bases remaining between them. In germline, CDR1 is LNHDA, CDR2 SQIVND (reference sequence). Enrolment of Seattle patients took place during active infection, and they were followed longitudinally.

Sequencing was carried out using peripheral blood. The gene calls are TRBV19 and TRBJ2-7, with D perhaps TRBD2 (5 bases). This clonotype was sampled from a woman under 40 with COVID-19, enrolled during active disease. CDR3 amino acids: CASSMVGGSYEQYF. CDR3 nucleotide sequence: TGTGCCAGTAGTATGGTAGGAGGCTCCTACGAGCAGTACTTC.